The present entry profiles one TCR beta chain with its context. Its antigen is currently unknown. The data were obtained in a study of T-cell memory formation after mild COVID-19. Employing constant-segment primers, 5'RACE generated TCR alpha and TCR beta cDNA libraries bearing sample barcodes and UMIs. TCRdb passed the 5' RACE reads through MiXCR, listing each CDR3 protein once. The repertoire holds 120,000 to 150,000 distinct CDR3 sequences, with about 6.1% as singletons. The study's findings and limits: Contracting clones from day 15 to 85 had balanced CD4/CD8; later expanders favoured CD4+. Pre-infection memory contained some responding clones, which suggested that cross-reactive memory had joined.

The material sequenced was PBMCs or a T cell subset sorted from them (not recorded which). The TCR was taken from an adult woman who had mild COVID-19 (a few samples of this study predate the infection). Cell type and time point are not known.

In DNA, the CDR3 is TGTGCCAGCAGTGCGCGACAGGGGGGATCTCCCCAGCATTTT. This gives the protein CASSARQGGSPQHF. V gene TRBV25-1 combines with J gene TRBJ1-5; 9 nucleotides agree with TRBD1. The CDR3 runs 14 residues. V shed 4 bases, J shed 10 bases, and the junction held 8 bases outside the gene matches. Germline V gives CDR1 MGHDK, CDR2 SYGVNS.